The 3 T cell receptor beta chains reported below all come from one sample, sequenced in a study of PD-L1 blockade in urothelial cancer. Using immunoSEQ multiplex PCR, the repertoire was profiled, and TCRdb retains in-frame clones only, with some absent. The data contain 45,000 to 50,000 clones, 75% to 85% of them seen just once; the ten biggest clones take up less than 11%. Time point meaning: pretreatment peripheral blood. The sample consisted of PBMCs, taken around atezolizumab (anti-PD-L1) treatment. The receptors were sampled from a man in his 70s with urothelial cancer.

The gene calls are TRBV11-2 and TRBJ2-7, with 9 positions matching TRBD1. The junction had 8 bases not matched to a gene; V was cut back by 2 bases and J by 6 bases. The CDR3 has 15 amino acids. Germline V lookup: CDR1 SGHAT, CDR2 FQNNGV. DNA of the CDR3: TGTGCCAGCAGCTTAAGGGACAGGGAGGTGGGCGAGCAGTACTTC. This sequence encodes CASSLRDREVGEQYF.

There are a few counts of this clone. This CDR3 reads CASSPWTSGNTGELFF. CDR3 nucleotides: TGTGCCAGCTCACCCTGGACTAGCGGCAACACCGGGGAGCTGTTTTTT. The chain links TRBV18 to TRBJ2-2, with TRBD2 matching 10 bases. The CDR3 runs to 16 residues. V gave up 3 bases and J gave up 2 bases; unmatched junction bases: 3. Germline values: CDR1 KGHSH, CDR2 LQKENI.

The chain recombines TRBV7-9 with TRBJ2-3; TRBD2 matches 14 bases. Germline CDR1 is SEHNR and CDR2 is FQNEAQ (reference sequence). There are 15 residues in the CDR3. Germline trimming cut 5 bases from V and 6 bases from J; bases unmatched to any gene: 4. The DNA for the CDR3 is TGTGCCAGCAGCCGACTAGCGGGAGGGGGGGATACGCAGTATTTT. Amino acids: CASSRLAGGGDTQYF.